Listed below are T cell receptor beta chains from one sample, sequenced in a study of T-cell reconstitution after alpha-beta-depleted transplantation in children. TCRdb redid the calling of the PCR reads with MiXCR, one entry per CDR3 protein. The data show about 580,000 distinct CDR3 sequences, 20% to 25% seen once. The starting material was PBMCs, mostly from graft donor cells, obtained 360 days after TCRalphabeta/CD19-depleted stem cell transplant. These receptors were taken from a boy younger than two who had a stem cell transplant for acute myeloid leukemia, so the T cells may come from the graft donor. The conserved cysteine and the conserved F or W are not part of the CDR3 here. A D gene is named only where the DNA matches it firmly. Clone size appears in some rows only: once, few, many, or a class for an expanded clone.

-	TRBV12-3/TRBV12-4	many	TRBJ2-1	ASSLLQVSSYNEQF
-	TRBV20-1	-	TRBJ1-2	SARKQGSSTYGYT
TRBD2	TRBV5-6	few	TRBJ2-5	ASSGGTSVAWTQY
-	TRBV12-5	-	TRBJ2-5	ASGPSRWETQY
-	TRBV11-2	few	TRBJ2-5	ASSLPLHKETQY
TRBD2	TRBV29-1	many	TRBJ2-1	SVAGGGYNEQF
TRBD2	TRBV28	-	TRBJ2-3	ASRLAGGLQY
TRBD1	TRBV7-2	many	TRBJ2-4	ASSYPGQQNIQY
-	TRBV20-1	-	TRBJ2-3	SAQLRDQIKQSKDTQY
-	TRBV11-2	-	TRBJ1-5	ASSFEAPGFNQPQH
TRBD1	TRBV5-1	few	TRBJ2-1	ASSYGPGQFDEQF
TRBD1	TRBV20-1	few	TRBJ2-3	SARDLTGGVDTQY
TRBD2	TRBV25-1	few	TRBJ2-3	ASSVSSGGRTDTQY
-	TRBV12-3/TRBV12-4	-	TRBJ1-5	ASSFVGTSNQPQH
TRBD1	TRBV5-1	many	TRBJ1-1	ASSSDRVEAF
-	TRBV12-3/TRBV12-4	-	TRBJ1-5	ASSGQGCQPQH
TRBD1	TRBV5-6	-	TRBJ2-3	ARSQGGTAQY
TRBD1	TRBV20-1	few	TRBJ1-5	SATTGFGQPQH
-	TRBV5-5	many	TRBJ2-3	ASSFYELPSTDTQY
-	TRBV20-1	-	TRBJ1-5	SARDSGKRTQH
-	TRBV5-1	-	TRBJ1-1	ASSSTRDTKAF
-	TRBV20-1	-	TRBJ1-3	SALQGPSAGNTIY
-	TRBV20-1	many	TRBJ1-6	SARGSSYNSPLH
-	TRBV6-2/TRBV6-3	-	TRBJ2-3	ASSYPGVSTDTQY
TRBD2	TRBV4-3	-	TRBJ2-2	ASSQLAGVITGELF
-	TRBV3-1	-	TRBJ2-2	ASSQAPPFYPNFNTGELF
TRBD1	TRBV15	-	TRBJ1-2	ATSRPGGATYGYT
TRBD1	TRBV29-1	many	TRBJ2-7	SVWTGDSYEQY
-	TRBV6-6	-	TRBJ2-2	ASSYLGSGELF
-	TRBV20-1	few	TRBJ2-3	SARDAEAELSTDTQY
-	TRBV12-5	-	TRBJ2-3	ASEGTRDTQY
-	TRBV7-9	-	TRBJ2-1	ASSPNTAGEQF
-	TRBV12-3/TRBV12-4	-	TRBJ1-5	ASTLGPHQPQH
-	TRBV12-3/TRBV12-4	many	TRBJ1-3	ASSLAQGYNAIY
TRBD2	TRBV19	-	TRBJ2-1	ASSMLPTSGGSYNEQF
TRBD1	TRBV7-9	-	TRBJ2-3	ASSLTGTGGTDTQY
TRBD2	TRBV20-1	-	TRBJ2-1	SARRGKGGGPYNEQF
-	TRBV4-3	-	TRBJ2-5	ASSQDLGTGWETQY
TRBD1	TRBV5-1	-	TRBJ2-1	ASSLQGVGNEQF
-	TRBV12-3/TRBV12-4	few	TRBJ1-2	ASSLSEGQNGYT
-	TRBV29-1	many	TRBJ1-2	SVDLRGDYGYT
TRBD1	TRBV6-5	many	TRBJ1-6	ASTDRVFNSPLH
-	TRBV7-2	many	TRBJ2-3	ASSLDLRGQY
TRBD1	TRBV27	many	TRBJ2-1	ASSPGQVGHEQF
-	TRBV20-1	few	TRBJ1-6	SKQGGERTSPLH
-	TRBV6-5	-	TRBJ2-2	ASSYWGRRNTGELF